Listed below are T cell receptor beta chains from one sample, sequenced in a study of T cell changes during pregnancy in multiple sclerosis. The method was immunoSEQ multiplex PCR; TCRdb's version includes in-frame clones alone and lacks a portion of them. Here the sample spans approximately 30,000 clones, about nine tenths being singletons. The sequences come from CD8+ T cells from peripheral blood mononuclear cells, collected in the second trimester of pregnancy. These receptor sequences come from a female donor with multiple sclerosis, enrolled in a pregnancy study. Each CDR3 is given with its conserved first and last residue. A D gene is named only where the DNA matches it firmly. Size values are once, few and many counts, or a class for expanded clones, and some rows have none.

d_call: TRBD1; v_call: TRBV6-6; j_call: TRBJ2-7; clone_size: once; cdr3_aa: CASRPIRGHTYEQYF; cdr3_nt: TGTGCCAGCAGACCCATCAGGGGGCATACCTACGAGCAGTACTTC
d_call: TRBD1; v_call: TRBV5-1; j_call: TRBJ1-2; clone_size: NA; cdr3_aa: CASSFGTGGMVDGYTF; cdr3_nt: TGCGCCAGCAGCTTCGGGACAGGGGGGATGGTCGATGGCTACACCTTC
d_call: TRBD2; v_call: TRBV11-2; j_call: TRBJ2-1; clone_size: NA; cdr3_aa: CASLRGSGVYNEQFF; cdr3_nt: TGTGCCAGCCTCCGGGGTAGCGGGGTATACAATGAGCAGTTCTTC
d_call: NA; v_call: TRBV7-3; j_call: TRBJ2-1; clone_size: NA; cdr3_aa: CASSPDPGTNEQFF; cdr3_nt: TGTGCCAGCAGCCCCGACCCGGGAACCAATGAGCAGTTCTTC
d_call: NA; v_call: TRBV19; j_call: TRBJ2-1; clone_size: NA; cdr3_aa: CASSIDLASLYNEQFF; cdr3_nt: TGTGCCAGTAGTATAGATCTAGCCTCCTTGTACAATGAGCAGTTCTTC
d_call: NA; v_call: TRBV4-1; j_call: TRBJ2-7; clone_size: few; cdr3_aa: CASSPFSRSYEQYF; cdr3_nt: TGCGCCAGCAGCCCCTTTTCCCGCTCCTACGAGCAGTACTTC
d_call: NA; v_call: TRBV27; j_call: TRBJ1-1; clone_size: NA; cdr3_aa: CASSSIGTPNTEAFF; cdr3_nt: TGTGCCAGCAGTTCCATCGGGACACCCAACACTGAAGCTTTCTTT
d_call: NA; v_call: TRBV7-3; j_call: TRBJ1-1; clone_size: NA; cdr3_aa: CASSFGAPWAEAFF; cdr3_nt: TGTGCCAGCAGCTTTGGGGCCCCGTGGGCTGAAGCTTTCTTT
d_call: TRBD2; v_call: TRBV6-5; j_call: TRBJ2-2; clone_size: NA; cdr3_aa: CAAMAGEAGELFF; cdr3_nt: TGTGCCGCAATGGCGGGGGAGGCCGGGGAGCTGTTTTTT
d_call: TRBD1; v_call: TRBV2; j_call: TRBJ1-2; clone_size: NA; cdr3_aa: CASSPGTGGSYGYTF; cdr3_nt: TGTGCCAGCAGTCCGGGGACAGGAGGGTCGTATGGCTACACCTTC
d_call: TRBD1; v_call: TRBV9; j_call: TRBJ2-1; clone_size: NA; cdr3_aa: CASSVDQGLGTGGYNEQFF; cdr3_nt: TGTGCCAGCAGCGTAGATCAGGGGTTGGGGACAGGGGGTTACAATGAGCAGTTCTTC
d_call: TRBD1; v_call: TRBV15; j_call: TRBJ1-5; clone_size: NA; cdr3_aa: CATSRIRPRDRYYSNQPQHF; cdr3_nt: TGTGCCACCAGCAGAATTCGCCCCCGGGACAGATATTATAGCAATCAGCCCCAGCATTTT
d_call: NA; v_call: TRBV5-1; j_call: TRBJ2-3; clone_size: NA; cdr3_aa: CASRRRGGTDTQYF; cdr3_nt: TGCGCCAGCCGAAGGAGGGGCGGCACAGATACGCAGTATTTT
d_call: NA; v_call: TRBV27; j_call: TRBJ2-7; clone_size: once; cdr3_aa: CASSPSEGTPYYEQYF; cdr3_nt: TGTGCCAGCAGCCCTTCGGAAGGGACTCCCTACTACGAGCAGTACTTC
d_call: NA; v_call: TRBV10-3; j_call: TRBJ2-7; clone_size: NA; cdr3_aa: CAILRKGSYEQYF; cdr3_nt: TGTGCCATCCTAAGGAAGGGGTCCTACGAGCAGTACTTC
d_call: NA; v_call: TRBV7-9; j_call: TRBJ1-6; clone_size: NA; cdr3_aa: CASTAGRDSPLHF; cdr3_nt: TGTGCCAGCACCGCAGGGAGGGATTCACCCCTCCACTTT
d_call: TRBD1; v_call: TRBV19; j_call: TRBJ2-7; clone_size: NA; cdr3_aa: CASSAWGQPWEQYF; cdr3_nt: TGTGCCAGTAGTGCCTGGGGACAGCCTTGGGAGCAGTACTTC
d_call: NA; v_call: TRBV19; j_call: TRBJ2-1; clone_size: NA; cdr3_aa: CASSMVDTYNEQFF; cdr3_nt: TGTGCCAGTAGTATGGTGGACACATACAATGAGCAGTTCTTC
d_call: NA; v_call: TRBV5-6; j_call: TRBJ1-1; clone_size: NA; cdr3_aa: CASSLGGETEAFF; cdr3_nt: TGTGCCAGCAGCTTGGGTGGGGAGACTGAAGCTTTCTTT
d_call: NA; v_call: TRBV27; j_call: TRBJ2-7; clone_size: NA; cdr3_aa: CASSLGQGSYEQYF; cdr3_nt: TGTGCCAGCAGTTTAGGGCAGGGCTCCTACGAGCAGTACTTC
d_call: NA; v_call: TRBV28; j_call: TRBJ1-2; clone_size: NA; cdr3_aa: CASSPIGGERSNYGYTF; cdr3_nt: TGTGCCAGCAGCCCCATTGGCGGGGAAAGGTCGAACTATGGCTACACCTTC